What follows are 8 T cell receptor beta chains derived from one specimen sequenced in a study of cytomegalovirus exposure and HLA in healthy donors. Amplification used 60 Vbeta primers and 13 Jbeta primers. TCRdb's copy holds only in-frame clones and misses some; the assay was immunoSEQ multiplex PCR. The profile covers approximately 160,000 clones, with around 68% appearing a single time and less than 1.5% taken by the ten largest. The sequencing input was PBMCs. The source of these receptors is a man aged 50 or older in good health and CMV-seronegative.

The chain uses TRBV9 and TRBJ2-5; 8 bases map to TRBD1. Germline CDR1 SGDLS, CDR2 YYNGEE. The CDR3 runs to 13 residues. V lost 4 bases, J lost 5 bases, and 4 bases stayed unmatched. The CDR3, as DNA: TGTGCCAGCAGCCCCCGACAGGGGGAGACCCAGTACTTC. The encoded protein is CASSPRQGETQYF.

The V call is TRBV27, the J call TRBJ2-1; TRBD2 matches at 11 bases. CDR3 size: 17 residues. Germline V CDR1 and CDR2: MNHEY, SMNVEV (reference sequence). J was trimmed by 1 base and V by 5 bases; bases with no gene match: 7. The CDR3 sequence is CASSPFSGGVSYNEQFF. CDR3 nucleotide sequence: TGTGCCAGCAGTCCGTTTAGCGGGGGGGTATCCTACAATGAGCAGTTCTTC.

This clone turned up a few times. V is TRBV7-6 and J is TRBJ2-3; 13 bases match TRBD2. V lost 5 bases, J lost 4 bases, and 3 bases stayed unmatched. The CDR3 totals 15 residues. Germline V gene data show CDR1 as SGHVS and CDR2 as FNYEAQ. As DNA, the CDR3 is TGTGCCAGCAGCCGCGGACTAGCGGGGGCAGATACGCAGTATTTT. This translates into CASSRGLAGADTQYF.

This clone was counted between two and nine times. The chain recombines TRBV4-2 with TRBJ1-2; perhaps TRBD1 as D (6 bases). The CDR3 extends over 15 amino acids. V gave up 3 bases and J gave up 6 bases, with 17 bases separating them. Germline-derived CDR1 and CDR2 are LGHNA and YNFKEQ. DNA for the CDR3: TGTGCCAGCAGCCACGGGGGGACATCGGATAATGGCTACACCTTC. As protein: CASSHGGTSDNGYTF.

The CDR3 reads CASSQTTEGYGYTF. DNA of the CDR3: TGCGCCAGCAGCCAAACCACGGAGGGCTATGGCTACACCTTC. The chain has TRBV5-1 and TRBJ1-2, with no clear D. The V and J ends lost 4 bases and 4 bases respectively, with 14 bases between them. Germline assignment: CDR1 SGHRS and CDR2 YFSETQ. The CDR3 is 14 amino acids.

This clone occurred a few times. This chain links TRBV5-8 with TRBJ1-2, with 9 bases identical to TRBD1. This CDR3 is built from 14 residues. Germline values: CDR1 SGHTS, CDR2 YDEGEE. Trimming took 3 bases from V and 8 from J; bases not matched to a gene: 8. Here the CDR3 reads CASSYPDRGGGYTF. CDR3 coding DNA: TGTGCCAGCAGCTACCCGGACAGGGGAGGCGGCTACACCTTC.

The genes are TRBV18 and TRBJ2-2; D possibly corresponds to TRBD2 (5 bases). V gave up 3 bases and J gave up 4 bases, with 12 bases separating them. Germline V lookup: CDR1 KGHSH, CDR2 LQKENI. The CDR3 length is 15 residues. The chain's CDR3 is CASSPGKGTTGELFF. As DNA, the CDR3 is TGTGCCAGCTCACCCGGGAAGGGCACCACCGGGGAGCTGTTTTTT.

CDR3 coding DNA: TGTGCCAGCAGTGGGGACAGGGGAACTGAAGCTTTCTTT. The encoded protein is CASSGDRGTEAFF. The chain joins TRBV2 to TRBJ1-1, with 10 positions matching TRBD1. The V segment lost 4 bases and the J segment 5 bases; nucleotides outside the gene matches: 1. Germline loops: CDR1 SNHLY, CDR2 FYNNEI. The CDR3 covers 13 residues. Combining the CDR3 with reference TRBV2 and TRBJ1-1 gives the whole variable domain EPEVTQTPSHQVTQMGQEVILRCVPISNHLYFYWYRQILGQKVEFLVSFYNNEISEKSEIFDDQFSVERPDGSNFTLKIRSTKLEDSAMYFCASSGDRGTEAFFGQGTRLTVV.